This TCR beta chain was sequenced for a study of blood T cell repertoires in COVID-19. Overall study: Samples representing acute and convalescent COVID-19 were sourced from the United States, Italy and Spain.

Germline values: CDR1 GTSNPN, CDR2 SVGIG (reference sequence). Trimming took off 6 bases at V and 2 bases at J, with 7 bases between the two ends. The length of the CDR3 is 11 residues. Assay: immunoSEQ multiplex PCR; the TCRdb copy retains only in-frame clones and omits some. The sample lists about 200,000 clones, approximately 89% seen once, with under 3% in the top ten. The receptor was isolated from a woman aged 40 to 49 with acute COVID-19. The chain couples TRBV30 to TRBJ1-1; D is ambiguous. Material for sequencing was PBMCs or T cells enriched from blood (not recorded which). CDR3 nucleotide sequence: TGTGCCTGTCGAGAAAACACTGAAGCTTTCTTT. It yields the protein CACRENTEAFF.